Described below is a single T cell receptor (beta chain) sequence and its context. The data stem from a study of blood T cell repertoires in COVID-19. The wider study: Acute and convalescent COVID-19 specimens originated in the United States, Italy and Spain.

All enrollees were roughly 18 to 95 years old and from 20 to 30 US areas. Cohorts were determined from participant-reported clinical history. In the authors' methods: Amplification from reference gene primers served as the basis for estimated nucleated cell counts. This table comes from immunoSEQ multiplex PCR, and its TCRdb copy is limited to in-frame clones, with some not included. The V and J calls and the clone size are those of that table, but D and trimming were determined from the DNA. The sample contains about 140,000 clones, roughly 84% of which appear only once. CDR3 length: 16 amino acids. Germline V lookup: CDR1 DFQATT, CDR2 SNEGSKA (reference sequence). Trimming pared 3 bases from V and 0 bases from J, leaving 14 bases between.

The sequencing input was PBMCs or T cells enriched from blood (not recorded which). The J gene is TRBJ2-2, the V gene TRBV20-1; a weak D match, TRBD1 (6 bases). This TCR was recovered from a man in his fifties or sixties in a cohort exposed to, infected with or recovered from COVID-19 (not recorded which). CDR3 residues: CSASGDTTTNTGELFF. The DNA for the CDR3 is TGCAGTGCTAGTGGGGACACTACCACGAACACCGGGGAGCTGTTTTTT.